The next 5 T cell receptor beta chains were all read from a single sample in a study of blood T cells in healthy people across ages. Next came a second PCR, run for about 6 to 11 cycles, which used a sample-barcoded 5' primer along with a J-beta primer mix. One entry per CDR3 protein results from TCRdb running MiXCR on the 5' RACE reads. The repertoire holds 780,000 or so distinct CDR3 sequences, with approximately 53% as singletons. Material: blood. These receptors were taken from a man aged 35 to 55 in good health.

The rearrangement joins TRBV27 to TRBJ2-2, with TRBD2 identical over 8 bases. This CDR3 contains 13 residues. Germline CDR1 MNHEY, CDR2 SMNVEV (reference sequence). V shed 9 bases and J 5 bases; nucleotides not matched to a gene: 5. The CDR3 DNA is TGTGCCAGTCGGCGGGGGGCTACCGGGGAGCTGTTTTTT. This sequence encodes CASRRGATGELFF.

The chain couples TRBV25-1 to TRBJ2-2; possibly TRBD2 for D (5 bases). Trimming pared 2 bases from V and 6 bases from J, leaving 10 bases between. The CDR3 consists of 14 residues. CDR1 and CDR2 (germline): MGHDK, SYGVNS. Here the CDR3 reads CASSENPGSGELFF. The DNA for the CDR3 is TGTGCCAGCAGTGAAAATCCGGGGTCCGGGGAGCTGTTTTTT.

The chain joins TRBV12-3 or TRBV12-4 to TRBJ1-5; D is unresolved. There are 15 residues in the CDR3. V dropped 2 bases and J dropped 4 bases, with 12 bases sitting between them. The CDR3 loop reads CASSLSTGFNQPQHF. Written as DNA, the CDR3 is TGTGCCAGCAGTTTATCCACTGGATTTAATCAGCCCCAGCATTTT.

The chain carries TRBV12-3 or TRBV12-4 and TRBJ1-2; 10 bases are shared with TRBD1. Trimming took 6 bases from V and 7 from J; bases not matched to a gene: 5. This CDR3 spans 13 amino acids. CDR3 sequence reads: CASRAGQGSGYTF. CDR3 nucleotides: TGTGCCAGCAGGGCGGGACAGGGGTCTGGCTACACCTTC.

This clonotype was detected a few times. This chain uses TRBV12-3 or TRBV12-4 with TRBJ1-1, with no clear D. Trimming took 7 bases from V and 1 from J, leaving 4 bases between them. The CDR3 is 11 amino acids. The CDR3 sequence is CASKGNTEAFF. The CDR3 nucleotides are TGTGCCAGCAAGGGGAACACTGAAGCTTTCTTT.